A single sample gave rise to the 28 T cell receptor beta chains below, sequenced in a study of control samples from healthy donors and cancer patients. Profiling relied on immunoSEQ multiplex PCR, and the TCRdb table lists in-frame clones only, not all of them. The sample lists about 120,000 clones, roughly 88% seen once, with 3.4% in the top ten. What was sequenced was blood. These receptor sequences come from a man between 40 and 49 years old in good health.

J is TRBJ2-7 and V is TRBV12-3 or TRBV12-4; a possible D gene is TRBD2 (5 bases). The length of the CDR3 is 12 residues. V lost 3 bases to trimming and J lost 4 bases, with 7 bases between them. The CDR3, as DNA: TGTGCCAGCAGTTTGAGAGGGTACGAGCAGTACTTC. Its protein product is CASSLRGYEQYF.

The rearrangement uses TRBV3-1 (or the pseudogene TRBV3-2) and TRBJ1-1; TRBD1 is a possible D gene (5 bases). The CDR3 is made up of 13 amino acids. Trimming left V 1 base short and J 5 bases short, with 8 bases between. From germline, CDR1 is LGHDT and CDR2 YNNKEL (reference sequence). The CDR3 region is CASSQVAGTEAFF. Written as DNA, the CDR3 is TGTGCCAGCAGCCAAGTGGCAGGGACTGAAGCTTTCTTT.

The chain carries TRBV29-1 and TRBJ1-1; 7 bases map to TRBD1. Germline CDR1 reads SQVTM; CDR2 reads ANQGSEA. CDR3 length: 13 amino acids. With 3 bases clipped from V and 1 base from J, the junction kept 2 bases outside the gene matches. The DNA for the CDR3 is TGCAGCGTTGAGAGACAGGGGAACACTGAAGCTTTCTTT. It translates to CSVERQGNTEAFF.

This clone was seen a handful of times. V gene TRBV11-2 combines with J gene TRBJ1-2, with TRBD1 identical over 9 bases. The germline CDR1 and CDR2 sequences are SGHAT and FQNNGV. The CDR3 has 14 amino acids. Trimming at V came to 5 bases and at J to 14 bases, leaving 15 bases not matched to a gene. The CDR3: CASSHRGQNDWGTF. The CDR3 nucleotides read TGTGCCAGCAGCCACAGGGGGCAAAATGACTGGGGGACCTTC.

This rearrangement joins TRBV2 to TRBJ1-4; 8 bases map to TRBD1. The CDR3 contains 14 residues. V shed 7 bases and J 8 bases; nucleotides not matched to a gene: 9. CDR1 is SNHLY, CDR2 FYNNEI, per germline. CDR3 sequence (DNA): TGTGCCAGCAATAAGGGGACAGGCCTCGAAAAACTGTTTTTT. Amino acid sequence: CASNKGTGLEKLFF.

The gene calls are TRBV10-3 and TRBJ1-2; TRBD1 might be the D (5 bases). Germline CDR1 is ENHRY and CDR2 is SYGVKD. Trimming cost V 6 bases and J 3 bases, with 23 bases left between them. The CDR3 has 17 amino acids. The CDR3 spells CAIRPSPGRRDDYGYTF. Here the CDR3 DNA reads TGTGCCATCAGACCTTCTCCGGGACGGCGAGACGACTATGGCTACACCTTC.

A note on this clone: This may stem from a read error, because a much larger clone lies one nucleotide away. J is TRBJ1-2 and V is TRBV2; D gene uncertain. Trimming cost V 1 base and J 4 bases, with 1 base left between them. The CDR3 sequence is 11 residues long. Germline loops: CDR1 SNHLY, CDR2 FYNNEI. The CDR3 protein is CASSEGYGYTF. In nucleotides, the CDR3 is TGTGCCAGCAGTGAAGGCTATGGCTACACCTTC.

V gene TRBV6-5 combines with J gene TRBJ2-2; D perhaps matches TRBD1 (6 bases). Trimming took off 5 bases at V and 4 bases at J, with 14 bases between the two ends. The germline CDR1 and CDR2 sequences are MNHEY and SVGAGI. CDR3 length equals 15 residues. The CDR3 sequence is CASSPTGFGTGELFF. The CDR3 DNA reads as TGTGCCAGCAGTCCTACAGGGTTTGGCACCGGGGAGCTGTTTTTT.

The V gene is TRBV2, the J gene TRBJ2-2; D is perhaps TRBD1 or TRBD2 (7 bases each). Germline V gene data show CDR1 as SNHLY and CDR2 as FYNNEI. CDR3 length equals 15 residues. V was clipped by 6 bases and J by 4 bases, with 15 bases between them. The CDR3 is CASSPGGAGTGELFF. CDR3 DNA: TGTGCCAGCAGCCCAGGGGGGGCCGGCACCGGGGAGCTGTTTTTT.

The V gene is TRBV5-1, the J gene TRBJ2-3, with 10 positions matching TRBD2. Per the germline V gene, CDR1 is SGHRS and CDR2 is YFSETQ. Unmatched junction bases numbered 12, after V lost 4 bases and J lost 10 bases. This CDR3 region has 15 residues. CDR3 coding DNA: TGCGCCAGCAGCCCAGAAGCGGGGGGGCGTTCCCCGCAGTATTTT. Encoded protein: CASSPEAGGRSPQYF.

DNA of the CDR3: TGTGCCAGCAGCTTGGATCTAAGGGGGAGGCCCGGGGAGCTGTTTTTT. It is translated as CASSLDLRGRPGELFF. The chain employs TRBV5-6 and TRBJ2-2; D may be TRBD1 or TRBD2 (6 bases each). The CDR3 length is 16 residues. The V and J ends lost 0 bases and 6 bases respectively, with 15 bases between them. Germline CDR1 is SGHDT and CDR2 is YYEEEE.

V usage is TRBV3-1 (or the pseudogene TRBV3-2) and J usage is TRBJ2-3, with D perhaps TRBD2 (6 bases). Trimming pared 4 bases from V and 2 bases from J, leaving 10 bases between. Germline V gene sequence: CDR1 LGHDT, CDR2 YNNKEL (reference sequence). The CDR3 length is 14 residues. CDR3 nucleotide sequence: TGTGCCAGCAGCCTGGGCGGGACCACAGATACGCAGTATTTT. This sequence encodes CASSLGGTTDTQYF.

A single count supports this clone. CDR3 region: CASSLSLGGNTEAFF. For the CDR3, the DNA is TGTGCCAGCAGCTTAAGTTTAGGCGGAAACACTGAAGCTTTCTTT. V and J are TRBV7-9 and TRBJ1-1; D gene ambiguous. V was trimmed by 2 bases and J by 2 bases, leaving 12 bases between them. CDR1 is SEHNR and CDR2 is FQNEAQ in the germline V gene (reference sequence). The CDR3 runs 15 residues.

The CDR3 nucleotides are TGTGCCAGCAGTTCACCAGCGGGGGGTAGGGATACGCAGTATTTT. Its translation: CASSSPAGGRDTQYF. V usage is TRBV28 and J usage is TRBJ2-3; 9 bases are a match to TRBD2. From germline, CDR1 is MDHEN and CDR2 SYDVKM. V shed 4 bases and J 6 bases; nucleotides not matched to a gene: 8. The CDR3 has 15 amino acids.

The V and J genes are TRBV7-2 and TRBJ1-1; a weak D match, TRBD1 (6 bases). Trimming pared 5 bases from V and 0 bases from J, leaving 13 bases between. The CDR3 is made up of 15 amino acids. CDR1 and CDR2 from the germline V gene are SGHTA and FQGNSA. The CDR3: CASSIVRGVNTEAFF. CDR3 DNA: TGTGCCAGCAGCATAGTGAGGGGGGTGAACACTGAAGCTTTCTTT. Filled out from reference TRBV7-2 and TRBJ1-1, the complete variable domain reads GAGVSQSPSNKVTEKGKDVELRCDPISGHTALYWYRQSLGQGLEFLIYFQGNSAPDKSGLPSDRFSAERTGGSVSTLTIQRTQQEDSAVYLCASSIVRGVNTEAFFGQGTRLTVV.

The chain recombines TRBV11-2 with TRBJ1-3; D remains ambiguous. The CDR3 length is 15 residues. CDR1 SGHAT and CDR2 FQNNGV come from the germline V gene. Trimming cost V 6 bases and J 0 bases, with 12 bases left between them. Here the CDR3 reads CASSLSRRSGNTIYF. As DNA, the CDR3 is TGTGCCAGCAGTCTAAGTCGGCGCTCTGGAAACACCATATATTTT.

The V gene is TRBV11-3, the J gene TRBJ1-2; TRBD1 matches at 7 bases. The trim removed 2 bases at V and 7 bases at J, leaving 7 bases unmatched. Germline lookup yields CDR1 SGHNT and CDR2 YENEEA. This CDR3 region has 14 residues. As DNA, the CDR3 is TGTGCCAGCAGCTTAAGACAGGGATGGAGTGGCTACACCTTC. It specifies CASSLRQGWSGYTF.

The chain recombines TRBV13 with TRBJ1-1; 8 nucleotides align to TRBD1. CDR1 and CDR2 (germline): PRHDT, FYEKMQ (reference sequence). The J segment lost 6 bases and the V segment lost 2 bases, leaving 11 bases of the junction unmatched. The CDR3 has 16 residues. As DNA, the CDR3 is TGTGCCAGCAGCTTACGCAAAACCGGGACAGGAGCTGAAGCTTTCTTT. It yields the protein CASSLRKTGTGAEAFF.

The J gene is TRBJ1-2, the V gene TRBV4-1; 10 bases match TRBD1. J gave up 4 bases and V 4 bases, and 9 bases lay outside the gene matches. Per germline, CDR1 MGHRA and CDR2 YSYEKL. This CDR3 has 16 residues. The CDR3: CASSLTGTGVIYGYTF. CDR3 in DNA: TGCGCCAGCAGCCTAACCGGGACAGGGGTAATCTATGGCTACACCTTC.

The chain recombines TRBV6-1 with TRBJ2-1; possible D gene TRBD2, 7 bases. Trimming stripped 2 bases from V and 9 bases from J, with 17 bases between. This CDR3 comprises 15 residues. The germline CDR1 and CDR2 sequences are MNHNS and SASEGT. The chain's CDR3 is CASSEPSWGGGEQFF. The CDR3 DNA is TGTGCCAGCAGTGAACCCTCGTGGGGGGGCGGTGAGCAGTTCTTC.

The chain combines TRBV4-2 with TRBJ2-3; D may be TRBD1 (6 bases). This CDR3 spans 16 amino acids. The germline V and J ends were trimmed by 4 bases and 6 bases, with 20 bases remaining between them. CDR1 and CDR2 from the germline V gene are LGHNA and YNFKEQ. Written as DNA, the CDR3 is TGTGCCAGCAGCCCCGGAAGGGGGACAACCGGGGATACGCAGTATTTT. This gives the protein CASSPGRGTTGDTQYF.

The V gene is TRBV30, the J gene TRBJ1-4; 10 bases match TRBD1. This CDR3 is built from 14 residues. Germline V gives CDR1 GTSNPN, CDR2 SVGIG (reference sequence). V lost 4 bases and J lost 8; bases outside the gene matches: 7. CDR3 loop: CAWKGTGVGEKLFF. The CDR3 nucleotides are TGTGCCTGGAAAGGGACAGGGGTCGGAGAAAAACTGTTTTTT.

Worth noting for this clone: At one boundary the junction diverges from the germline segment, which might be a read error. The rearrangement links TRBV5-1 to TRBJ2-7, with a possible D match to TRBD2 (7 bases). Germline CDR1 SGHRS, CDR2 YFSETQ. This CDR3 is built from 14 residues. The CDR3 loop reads CASSPAGASYEQHF. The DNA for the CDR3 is TGCGCCAGCAGCCCCGCGGGGGCAAGCTACGAGCAGCACTTC.

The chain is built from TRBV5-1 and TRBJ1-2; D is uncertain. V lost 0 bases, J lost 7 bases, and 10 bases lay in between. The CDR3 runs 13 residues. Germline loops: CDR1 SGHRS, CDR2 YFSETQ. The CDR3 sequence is CASSLEIKGGYTF. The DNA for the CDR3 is TGCGCCAGCAGCTTGGAAATCAAAGGTGGCTACACCTTC.

The CDR3 DNA is TGTGCCAGCAGTCCACCACCGGGACGGATCTCCTACGAGCAGTACTTC. Translating it yields CASSPPPGRISYEQYF. This rearrangement joins TRBV6-2 or TRBV6-3 to TRBJ2-7, with D perhaps given as TRBD1 or TRBD2 (5 bases each). CDR1 MNHEY and CDR2 SVGEGT come from the germline V gene. CDR3 length: 16 amino acids. V was clipped by 5 bases and J by 0 bases, with 17 bases between them.

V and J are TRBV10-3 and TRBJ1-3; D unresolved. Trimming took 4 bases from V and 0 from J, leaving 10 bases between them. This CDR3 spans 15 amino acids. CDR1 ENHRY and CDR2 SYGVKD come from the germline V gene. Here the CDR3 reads CAISVSGLSGNTIYF. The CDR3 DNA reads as TGTGCCATCAGTGTGTCAGGACTCTCTGGAAACACCATATATTTT.

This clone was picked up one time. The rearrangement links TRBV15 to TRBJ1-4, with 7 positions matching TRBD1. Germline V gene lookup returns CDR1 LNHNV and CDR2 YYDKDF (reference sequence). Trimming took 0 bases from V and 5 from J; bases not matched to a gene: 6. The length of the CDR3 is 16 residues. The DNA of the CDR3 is TGTGCCACCAGCAGAGATTCGGGGACAGTGAATGAAAAACTGTTTTTT. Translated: CATSRDSGTVNEKLFF.

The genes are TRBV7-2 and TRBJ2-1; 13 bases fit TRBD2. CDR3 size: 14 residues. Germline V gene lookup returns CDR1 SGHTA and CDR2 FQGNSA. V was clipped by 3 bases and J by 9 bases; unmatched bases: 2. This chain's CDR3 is CASSFTSGGGEQFF. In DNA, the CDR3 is TGTGCCAGCAGCTTTACTAGCGGGGGGGGTGAGCAGTTCTTC.